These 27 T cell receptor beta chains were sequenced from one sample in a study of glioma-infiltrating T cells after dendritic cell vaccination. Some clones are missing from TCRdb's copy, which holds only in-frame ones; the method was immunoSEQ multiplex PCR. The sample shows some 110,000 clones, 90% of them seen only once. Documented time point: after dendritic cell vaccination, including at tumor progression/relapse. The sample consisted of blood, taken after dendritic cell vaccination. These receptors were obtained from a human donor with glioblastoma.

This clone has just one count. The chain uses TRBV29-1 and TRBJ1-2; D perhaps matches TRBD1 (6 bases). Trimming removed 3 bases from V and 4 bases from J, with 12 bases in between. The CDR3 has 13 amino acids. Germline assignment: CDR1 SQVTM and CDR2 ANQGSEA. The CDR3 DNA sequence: TGCAGCGTTGACAGGGGTTTCGGCTATGGCTACACCTTC. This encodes CSVDRGFGYGYTF.

The CDR3 DNA reads as TGTGCCAGTAGTTTGGTGCCTAGCTCCTACAATGAGCAGTTCTTC. Translated: CASSLVPSSYNEQFF. The chain uses TRBV19 and TRBJ2-1; D ambiguous. Trimming removed 5 bases at V and 0 bases at J, with 11 bases between. This CDR3 spans 15 amino acids. Germline assignment: CDR1 LNHDA and CDR2 SQIVND (reference sequence).

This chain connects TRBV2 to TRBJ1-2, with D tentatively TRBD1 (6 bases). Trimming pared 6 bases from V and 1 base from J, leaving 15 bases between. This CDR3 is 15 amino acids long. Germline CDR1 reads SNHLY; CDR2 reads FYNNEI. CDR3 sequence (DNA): TGTGCCAGCAGCAGCGCCAGGGGATTTAACTATGGCTACACCTTC. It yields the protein CASSSARGFNYGYTF.

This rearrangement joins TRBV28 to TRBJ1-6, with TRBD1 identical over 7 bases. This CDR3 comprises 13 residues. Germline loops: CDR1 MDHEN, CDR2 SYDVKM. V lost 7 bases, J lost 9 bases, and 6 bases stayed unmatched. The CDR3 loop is CASTRQGSSPLHF. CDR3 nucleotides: TGTGCCAGCACCAGACAGGGAAGTTCACCCCTCCACTTT.

CDR3 amino acids: CASSLGTGQDYEQYF. CDR3 nucleotides: TGCGCCAGCAGCCTGGGGACAGGGCAGGACTACGAGCAGTACTTC. This chain uses TRBV4-1 with TRBJ2-7, with 9 nucleotides matching TRBD1. The germline CDR1 and CDR2 sequences are MGHRA and YSYEKL. The CDR3 contains 15 residues. Trimming removed 4 bases from V and 3 bases from J; junction bases left unmatched: 7.

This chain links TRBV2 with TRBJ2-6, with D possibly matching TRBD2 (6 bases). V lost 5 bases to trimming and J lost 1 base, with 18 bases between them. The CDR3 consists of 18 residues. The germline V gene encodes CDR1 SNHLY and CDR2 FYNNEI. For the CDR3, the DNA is TGTGCCAGCAGTCCCCTCGCGGGATCCCTGTCTGGGGCCAACGTCCTGACTTTC. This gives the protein CASSPLAGSLSGANVLTF.

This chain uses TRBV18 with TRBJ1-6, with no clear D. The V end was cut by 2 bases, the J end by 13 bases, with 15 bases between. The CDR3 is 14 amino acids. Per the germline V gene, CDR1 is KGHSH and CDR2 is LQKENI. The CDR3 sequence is CASSPSKRQAPLHF. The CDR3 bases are TGTGCCAGCTCACCAAGTAAGAGGCAAGCGCCCCTCCACTTT. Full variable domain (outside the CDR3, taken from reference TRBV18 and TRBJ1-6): NAGVMQNPRHLVRRRGQEARLRCSPMKGHSHVYWYRQLPEEGLKFMVYLQKENIIDESGMPKERFSAEFPKEGPSILRIQQVVRGDSAAYFCASSPSKRQAPLHFGNGTRLTVT.

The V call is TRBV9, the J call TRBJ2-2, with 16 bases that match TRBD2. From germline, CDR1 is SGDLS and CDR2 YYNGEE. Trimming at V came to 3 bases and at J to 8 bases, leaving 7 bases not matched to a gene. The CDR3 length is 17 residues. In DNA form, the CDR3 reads TGTGCCAGCAGCGCCGGGACTAGCGGGGGGGCCCCAGGGGAGCTGTTTTTT. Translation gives CASSAGTSGGAPGELFF.

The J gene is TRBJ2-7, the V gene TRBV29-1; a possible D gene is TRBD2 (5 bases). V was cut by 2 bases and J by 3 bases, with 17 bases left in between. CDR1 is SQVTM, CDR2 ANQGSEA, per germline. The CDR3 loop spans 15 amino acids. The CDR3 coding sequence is TGCAGCGTTGAATCGGTCCTAGGTAGCGACTACGAGCAGTACTTC. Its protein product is CSVESVLGSDYEQYF.

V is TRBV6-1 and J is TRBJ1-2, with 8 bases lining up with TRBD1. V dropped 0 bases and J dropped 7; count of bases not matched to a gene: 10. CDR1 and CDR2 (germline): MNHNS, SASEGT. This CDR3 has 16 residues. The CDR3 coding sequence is TGTGCCAGCAGTGAAGCTCGGACAGGGCGAGGAGGTGGCTACACCTTC. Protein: CASSEARTGRGGGYTF.

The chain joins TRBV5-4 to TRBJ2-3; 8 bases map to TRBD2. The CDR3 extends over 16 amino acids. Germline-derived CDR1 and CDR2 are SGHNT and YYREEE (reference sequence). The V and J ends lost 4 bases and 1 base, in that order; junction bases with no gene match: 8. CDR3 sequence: CASSRRERGRTDTQYF. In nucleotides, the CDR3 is TGTGCCAGCAGCCGAAGGGAGCGGGGGCGCACAGATACGCAGTATTTT.

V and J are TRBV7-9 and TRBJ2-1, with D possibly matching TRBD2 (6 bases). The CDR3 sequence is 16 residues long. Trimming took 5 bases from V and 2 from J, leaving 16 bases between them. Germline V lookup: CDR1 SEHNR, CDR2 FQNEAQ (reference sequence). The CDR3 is CASSRRGLEAYNEQFF. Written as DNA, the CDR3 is TGTGCCAGCAGCCGCCGGGGGTTGGAGGCCTACAATGAGCAGTTCTTC.

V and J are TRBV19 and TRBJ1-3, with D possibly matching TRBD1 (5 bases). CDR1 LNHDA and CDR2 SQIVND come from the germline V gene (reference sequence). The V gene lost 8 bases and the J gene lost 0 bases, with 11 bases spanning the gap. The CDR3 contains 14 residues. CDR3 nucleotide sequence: TGTGCCAGTTACCGACAGTACTCTGGAAACACCATATATTTT. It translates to CASYRQYSGNTIYF.

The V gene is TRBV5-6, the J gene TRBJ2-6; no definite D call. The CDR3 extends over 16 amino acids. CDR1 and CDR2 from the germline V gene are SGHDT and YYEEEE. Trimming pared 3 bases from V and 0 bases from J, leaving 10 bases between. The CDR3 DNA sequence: TGTGCCAGCAGCTCAGTACCGGGCTCTGGGGCCAACGTCCTGACTTTC. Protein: CASSSVPGSGANVLTF.

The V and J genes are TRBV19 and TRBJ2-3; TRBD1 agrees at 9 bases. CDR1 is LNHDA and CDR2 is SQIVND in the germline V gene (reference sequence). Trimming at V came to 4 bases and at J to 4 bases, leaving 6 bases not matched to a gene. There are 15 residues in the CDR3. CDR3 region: CASSRTGGAPDTQYF. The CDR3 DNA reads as TGTGCCAGTAGTAGAACAGGGGGCGCCCCAGATACGCAGTATTTT.

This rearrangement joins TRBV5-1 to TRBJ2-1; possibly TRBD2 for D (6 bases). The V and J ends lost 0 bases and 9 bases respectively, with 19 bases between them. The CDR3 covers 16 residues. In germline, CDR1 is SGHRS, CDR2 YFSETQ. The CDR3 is CASSLAPAEGSGEQFF. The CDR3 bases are TGCGCCAGCAGCTTGGCTCCAGCGGAGGGTTCCGGTGAGCAGTTCTTC. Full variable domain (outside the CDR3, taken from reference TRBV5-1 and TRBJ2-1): KAGVTQTPRYLIKTRGQQVTLSCSPISGHRSVSWYQQTPGQGLQFLFEYFSETQRNKGNFPGRFSGRQFSNSRSEMNVSTLELGDSALYLCASSLAPAEGSGEQFFGPGTRLTVL.

The CDR3, as DNA: TGTGCCAGCTCACCCCAGAGCGGGGATTACAATGAGCAGTTCTTC. This translates into CASSPQSGDYNEQFF. The chain links TRBV18 to TRBJ2-1, with 7 bases fitting TRBD2. The CDR3 sequence is 15 residues long. Per the germline V gene, CDR1 is KGHSH and CDR2 is LQKENI. V was clipped by 3 bases and J by 4 bases; unmatched bases: 6.

The CDR3 DNA reads TGTGCCAGCAGTATAAGATCATACAGGGATGAAGCTTTCTTT. Its protein product is CASSIRSYRDEAFF. This chain links TRBV7-2 with TRBJ1-1, with D maybe TRBD1 (6 bases). CDR3 length: 14 amino acids. Deletions cut 6 bases from V and 7 bases from J, with 18 bases between. Germline values: CDR1 SGHTA, CDR2 FQGNSA.

The CDR3: CASSRDRGYGYTF. In DNA, the CDR3 is TGTGCCAGTAGCAGGGACAGGGGGTATGGCTACACCTTC. The chain combines TRBV19 with TRBJ1-2; TRBD1 matches 11 bases. CDR1 is LNHDA and CDR2 is SQIVND in the germline V gene (reference sequence). V lost 6 bases to trimming and J lost 5 bases; unmatched junction nucleotides: 2. CDR3 length equals 13 residues.

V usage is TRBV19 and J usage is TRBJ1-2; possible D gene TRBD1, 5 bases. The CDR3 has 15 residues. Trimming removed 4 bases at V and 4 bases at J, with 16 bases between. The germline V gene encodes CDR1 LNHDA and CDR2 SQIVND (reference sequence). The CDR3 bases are TGTGCCAGTAGTACGCCGGACACGACCCGCTATGGCTACACCTTC. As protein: CASSTPDTTRYGYTF.

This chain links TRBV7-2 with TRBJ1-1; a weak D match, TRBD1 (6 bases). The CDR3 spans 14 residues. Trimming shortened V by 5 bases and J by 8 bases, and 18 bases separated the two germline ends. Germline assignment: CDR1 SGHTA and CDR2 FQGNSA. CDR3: CASSPAGGRAEAFF. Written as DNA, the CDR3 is TGTGCCAGCAGCCCGGCGGGGGGCCGGGCGGAAGCTTTCTTT.

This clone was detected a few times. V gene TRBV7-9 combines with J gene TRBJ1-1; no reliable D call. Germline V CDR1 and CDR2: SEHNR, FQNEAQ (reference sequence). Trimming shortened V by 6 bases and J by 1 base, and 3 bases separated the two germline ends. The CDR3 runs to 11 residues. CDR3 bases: TGTGCCAGCAGTAAGAACACTGAAGCTTTCTTT. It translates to CASSKNTEAFF.

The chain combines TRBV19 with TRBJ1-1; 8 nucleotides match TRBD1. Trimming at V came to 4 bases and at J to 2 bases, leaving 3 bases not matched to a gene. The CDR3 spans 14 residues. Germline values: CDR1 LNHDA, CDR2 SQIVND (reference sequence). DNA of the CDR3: TGTGCCAGTAGTAGCGGACAGGGTAACACTGAAGCTTTCTTT. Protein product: CASSSGQGNTEAFF.

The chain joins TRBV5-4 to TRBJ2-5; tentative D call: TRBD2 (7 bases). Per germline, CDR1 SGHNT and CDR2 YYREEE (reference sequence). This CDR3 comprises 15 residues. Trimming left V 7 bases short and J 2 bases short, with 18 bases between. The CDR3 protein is CASGGRAGAQETQYF. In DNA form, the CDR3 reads TGTGCCAGCGGGGGGCGGGCGGGAGCACAAGAGACCCAGTACTTC.

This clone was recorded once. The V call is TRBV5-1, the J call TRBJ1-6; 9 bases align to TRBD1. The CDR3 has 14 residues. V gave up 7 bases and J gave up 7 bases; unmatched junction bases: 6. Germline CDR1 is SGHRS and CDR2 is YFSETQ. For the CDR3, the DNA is TGCGCCAGCGGCTCCGGGACAGGGAATTCACCCCTCCACTTT. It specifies CASGSGTGNSPLHF.

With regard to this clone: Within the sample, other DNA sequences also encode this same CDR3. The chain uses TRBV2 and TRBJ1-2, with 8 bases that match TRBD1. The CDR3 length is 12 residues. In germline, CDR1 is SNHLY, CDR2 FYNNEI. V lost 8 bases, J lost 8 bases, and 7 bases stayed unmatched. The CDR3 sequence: CASSPTGDGYTF. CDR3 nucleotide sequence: TGTGCCAGCTCACCGACAGGGGACGGCTACACCTTC.

CDR3 sequence: CASSVDSSGYTF. The CDR3 DNA reads as TGTGCCAGTAGTGTCGACAGTTCCGGCTACACCTTC. This rearrangement joins TRBV19 to TRBJ1-2; the D gene is possibly TRBD1 (5 bases). The CDR3 runs to 12 residues. V lost 5 bases and J 8 bases, leaving 12 bases between the germline ends. The germline V gene encodes CDR1 LNHDA and CDR2 SQIVND (reference sequence).